The 23 T cell receptor beta chains given below trace back to one sample, sequenced in a study of a mutant IDH1 vaccine in newly diagnosed glioma. No antigen is known for these receptors. The sample's time point: week 5, during vaccination. Each vaccine dose was 300 ug of mutant IDH1 20-mer peptide, with topical imiquimod. TCRdb's copy holds only in-frame clones and misses some; the assay was immunoSEQ multiplex PCR. This sample yields around 36,000 clones, of which 91% are seen a single time; 2% to 3% belongs to the top ten. Here the sequenced sample was PBMCs, taken from a glioma patient whose treatment included an IDH1 peptide vaccine. Receptor source: a man aged 50 or older with glioma.

The table lists this clone with a count of one. The J gene is TRBJ1-1, the V gene TRBV21-1; the DNA was not compared with TRBD1, the D call given in the table. TRBV21-1 constitutes a pseudogene. The CDR3 sequence is 16 residues long. CDR3 nucleotides: TGTGCCAGCAGCACTATTCCGGGACACTTGAACACTGAAGCTTTCTTT. This sequence encodes CASSTIPGHLNTEAFF.

The V call is TRBV6-5, the J call TRBJ2-3, with D perhaps matching TRBD1 or TRBD2 (5 bases each). CDR3 length equals 15 residues. The germline V and J ends were trimmed by 0 bases and 4 bases, with 11 bases remaining between them. The V gene's germline CDR1 is MNHEY and CDR2 SVGAGI. This CDR3 is CASSYSAGTADTQYF. The DNA of the CDR3 is TGTGCCAGCAGTTACTCGGCAGGGACCGCAGATACGCAGTATTTT.

V is TRBV13 and J is TRBJ1-2; D unclear. The V end was cut by 1 base, the J end by 2 bases, with 11 bases between. This CDR3 comprises 15 residues. Germline V gene data show CDR1 as PRHDT and CDR2 as FYEKMQ (reference sequence). The CDR3 loop reads CASSLVGTENYGYTF. CDR3 coding DNA: TGTGCCAGCAGCTTAGTAGGAACCGAAAACTATGGCTACACCTTC.

This chain joins TRBV7-9 and TRBJ2-1; the D gene is possibly TRBD2 (7 bases). This CDR3 comprises 13 residues. Germline V gene sequence: CDR1 SEHNR, CDR2 FQNEAQ (reference sequence). Trimming removed 0 bases at V and 15 bases at J, with 15 bases between. This CDR3 reads CASSLAGGQLSFF. The CDR3 DNA reads TGTGCCAGCAGCTTAGCGGGGGGGCAGCTTTCGTTCTTC.

This clone was observed a single time. The V and J genes are TRBV7-3 and TRBJ2-3; D is ambiguous. The V end lost 1 base, the J end lost 6 bases, and 11 bases lay between the germline ends. The CDR3 runs to 14 residues. Germline CDR1 is SGHTA and CDR2 is FQGTGA. This CDR3 reads CASSLSGSSDTQYF. CDR3 sequence (DNA): TGTGCCAGCAGCTTAAGCGGTAGCAGTGATACGCAGTATTTT.

The V and J genes are TRBV7-9 and TRBJ2-7, with D maybe TRBD2 (6 bases). Germline CDR1 and CDR2: SEHNR and FQNEAQ (reference sequence). The CDR3 length is 14 residues. The V end was cut by 5 bases, the J end by 3 bases, with 14 bases between. Written as DNA, the CDR3 is TGTGCCAGCAGCCCCGGGGGTACGTTCTACGAGCAGTACTTC. It yields the protein CASSPGGTFYEQYF. Based on the CDR3 plus reference TRBV7-9 and TRBJ2-7, the full variable domain is DTGVSQNPRHKITKRGQNVTFRCDPISEHNRLYWYRQTLGQGPEFLTYFQNEAQLEKSRLLSDRFSAERPKGSFSTLEIQRTEQGDSAMYLCASSPGGTFYEQYFGPGTRLTVT.

The rearrangement uses TRBV15 and TRBJ1-1, with D uncertain. Germline V lookup: CDR1 LNHNV, CDR2 YYDKDF (reference sequence). V lost 1 base to trimming and J lost 3 bases, with 6 bases between them. The CDR3 has 13 amino acids. The CDR3 region is CATSRGRDTEAFF. In DNA form, the CDR3 reads TGTGCCACCAGCAGAGGGCGAGACACTGAAGCTTTCTTT.

The CDR3 sequence: CSVGLQDGYTF. As DNA, the CDR3 is TGCAGCGTTGGATTACAAGATGGCTACACCTTC. The V call is TRBV29-1, the J call TRBJ1-2; unclear D gene. CDR1 is SQVTM, CDR2 ANQGSEA, per germline. This CDR3 contains 11 residues. V was shortened by 4 bases and J by 6 bases, with 9 bases between the two germline ends. Using reference TRBV29-1 and TRBJ1-2 for the parts outside the CDR3, the full variable domain is SAVISQKPSRDICQRGTSLTIQCQVDSQVTMMFWYRQQPGQSLTLIATANQGSEATYESGFVIDKFPISRPNLTFSTLTVSNMSPEDSSIYLCSVGLQDGYTFGSGTRLTVV.

The chain recombines TRBV7-6 with TRBJ2-6, with unresolved D. Germline CDR1 is SGHVS and CDR2 is FNYEAQ. The CDR3 extends over 17 amino acids. V was pared by 5 bases and J by 0 bases, with 14 bases between. CDR3 DNA: TGTGCCAGCAGCCCCACTTTAAGGGCCTCTGGGGCCAACGTCCTGACTTTC. It is translated as CASSPTLRASGANVLTF.

The rearrangement uses TRBV27 and TRBJ1-1; no clear D. V lost 8 bases and J lost 6, with 16 bases in between. CDR3 length: 13 residues. Per the germline V gene, CDR1 is MNHEY and CDR2 is SMNVEV (reference sequence). This CDR3 is CASAEYASAEAFF. The CDR3 DNA follows: TGTGCCAGCGCCGAGTACGCATCAGCTGAAGCTTTCTTT.

The gene calls are TRBV6-5 and TRBJ1-3; TRBD1 agrees at 9 bases. With 2 bases clipped from V and 3 bases from J, the junction kept 5 bases outside the gene matches. The CDR3 contains 16 residues. Germline loops: CDR1 MNHEY, CDR2 SVGAGI. CDR3 residues: CASSYLTGGVGNTIYF. As DNA, the CDR3 is TGTGCCAGCAGTTACCTAACAGGGGGCGTTGGAAACACCATATATTTT.

The chain joins TRBV11-1 to TRBJ2-5; tentatively, D is TRBD2 (5 bases). Germline CDR1 SGHAT, CDR2 FQDESV (reference sequence). This CDR3 has 13 residues. V was cut by 5 bases and J by 4 bases, with 11 bases left in between. CDR3 loop: CASSLPGRETQYF. The CDR3 DNA sequence: TGTGCCAGCAGCCTACCTGGGAGAGAGACCCAGTACTTC.

The rearrangement joins TRBV2 to TRBJ2-5; D is undetermined. Trimming removed 3 bases at V and 3 bases at J, with 11 bases between. This CDR3 contains 14 residues. Germline CDR1 is SNHLY and CDR2 is FYNNEI. The CDR3 DNA reads as TGTGCCAGCAGTGAGGTCGGTCCAAAAGAGACCCAGTACTTC. It is translated as CASSEVGPKETQYF. Full variable domain (outside the CDR3, taken from reference TRBV2 and TRBJ2-5): EPEVTQTPSHQVTQMGQEVILRCVPISNHLYFYWYRQILGQKVEFLVSFYNNEISEKSEIFDDQFSVERPDGSNFTLKIRSTKLEDSAMYFCASSEVGPKETQYFGPGTRLLVL.

V usage is TRBV2 and J usage is TRBJ2-7; tentative D call: TRBD1 (5 bases). Germline-derived CDR1 and CDR2 are SNHLY and FYNNEI. Deletions cut 6 bases from V and 3 bases from J, with 9 bases between. CDR3 length equals 12 residues. The CDR3 here is CASRAGNYEQYF. Here the CDR3 DNA reads TGTGCCAGCAGGGCAGGGAACTACGAGCAGTACTTC. Using reference TRBV2 and TRBJ2-7 for the parts outside the CDR3, the full variable domain is EPEVTQTPSHQVTQMGQEVILRCVPISNHLYFYWYRQILGQKVEFLVSFYNNEISEKSEIFDDQFSVERPDGSNFTLKIRSTKLEDSAMYFCASRAGNYEQYFGPGTRLTVT.

V usage is TRBV5-1 and J usage is TRBJ1-1, with 7 bases matching TRBD1. Trimming took 4 bases from V and 0 from J; bases not matched to a gene: 3. The CDR3 totals 14 residues. Germline values: CDR1 SGHRS, CDR2 YFSETQ. CDR3 in amino acids: CASSPDRVNTEAFF. CDR3 in DNA: TGCGCCAGCAGCCCTGACAGGGTGAACACTGAAGCTTTCTTT.

This chain connects TRBV30 to TRBJ2-1, with 10 bases matching TRBD2. The CDR3 covers 14 residues. Germline CDR1 and CDR2: GTSNPN and SVGIG (reference sequence). With V trimmed by 5 bases and J by 3 bases, 4 bases remained unmatched. DNA for the CDR3: TGTGCCTGGGAGGGGACTAGCGTCTACAATGAGCAGTTCTTC. Its protein product is CAWEGTSVYNEQFF.

This chain uses TRBV6-1 with TRBJ2-7; TRBD1 agrees at 8 bases. The CDR3 loop spans 13 amino acids. CDR1 and CDR2 (germline): MNHNS, SASEGT. J gave up 6 bases and V 10 bases, and 11 bases lay outside the gene matches. CDR3 protein: CATYQGAPLEQYF. CDR3 bases: TGTGCCACTTACCAGGGGGCGCCCCTCGAGCAGTACTTC.

This clone rates as medium-sized (0.01 to 0.1%). CDR3 in amino acids: CASSGARDLTDTQYF. CDR3 nucleotide sequence: TGTGCCAGCTCAGGCGCACGGGACCTCACAGATACGCAGTATTTT. The rearrangement links TRBV6-5 to TRBJ2-3; either TRBD1 or TRBD2 may fit D (5 bases each). Between the trimmed V and J ends, which lost 8 bases and 2 bases, there was a span of 17 bases. Germline CDR1 MNHEY, CDR2 SVGAGI. The CDR3 extends over 15 amino acids.

This rearrangement joins TRBV27 to TRBJ1-1; D remains ambiguous. V lost 5 bases, J lost 0 bases, and 7 bases lay in between. CDR1 is MNHEY and CDR2 is SMNVEV in the germline V gene (reference sequence). This CDR3 is 13 amino acids long. The CDR3 coding sequence is TGTGCCAGCAGTAGATACATGAACACTGAAGCTTTCTTT. Translation: CASSRYMNTEAFF.

The V call is TRBV7-2, the J call TRBJ2-7, with 9 bases fitting TRBD1. J was trimmed by 7 bases and V by 5 bases; bases with no gene match: 9. Germline lookup yields CDR1 SGHTA and CDR2 FQGNSA. The CDR3 sequence is 14 residues long. CDR3 sequence (DNA): TGTGCCAGCAGCGGACCGGGACAGGGTAGGGAGCAGTACTTC. Encoded protein: CASSGPGQGREQYF.

The J gene is TRBJ2-1, the V gene TRBV4-2; 10 bases fit TRBD2. The trim removed 4 bases at V and 5 bases at J, leaving 5 bases unmatched. This CDR3 spans 15 amino acids. Germline values: CDR1 LGHNA, CDR2 YNFKEQ. CDR3 coding DNA: TGTGCCAGCAGCCTTAGCGGGAGGTACAACAATGAGCAGTTCTTC. Protein sequence: CASSLSGRYNNEQFF.

This chain connects TRBV7-2 to TRBJ1-5; unclear D gene. This CDR3 has 15 residues. The V end was cut by 5 bases, the J end by 4 bases, with 15 bases between. Germline lookup yields CDR1 SGHTA and CDR2 FQGNSA. CDR3 protein: CASSLSDQKNQPQHF. The CDR3 coding sequence is TGTGCCAGCAGCCTATCGGACCAGAAAAATCAGCCCCAGCATTTT.

This chain links TRBV6-7 with TRBJ2-1; a weak D match, TRBD2 (6 bases). TRBV6-7 belongs to the ORF category, with a function that is uncertain. CDR3 size: 15 residues. The V end was cut by 2 bases, the J end by 5 bases, with 13 bases between. The CDR3 DNA follows: TGTGCCAGCAGTTACCTGGGCGGGGACGACAATGAGCAGTTCTTC. Translated, it gives CASSYLGGDDNEQFF.